The sequence of this T cell receptor (beta chain) was determined in a study of T-cell memory formation after mild COVID-19. Study-wide background: Across donors, TCR clusters were largely donor specific. Whole-study results and caveats: The study found balanced CD4/CD8 in clones contracting day 15 to 85 and a CD4+ lean in later expanders. Memory from before infection featured some responding clones, which suggests cross-reactive memory joined.

Regarding this clonotype: What it binds is not known.

From 5'RACE with constant-segment primers came TCR alpha and TCR beta cDNA libraries that carried sample barcodes and UMIs. TCRdb re-analysed the 5' RACE reads in MiXCR, keeping a single row per CDR3 protein. The sample includes around 250,000 distinct CDR3 sequences, 9.4% of them seen just once. CDR3 length: 16 residues. The junction had 5 bases not matched to a gene; V was cut back by 5 bases and J by 0 bases. Germline assignment: CDR1 MNHEY and CDR2 SVGAGI. The sequencing input was PBMCs or a T cell subset sorted from them (not recorded which). The receptor comes from a man aged 18 to 29 who had mild COVID-19 (a few samples of this study predate the infection). Cell type and time point are not known. The chain combines TRBV6-5 with TRBJ2-1, with 9 bases aligning to TRBD2. The DNA for the CDR3 is TGTGCCAGCAGTGGGAGCGGGGGGAGCTCCTACAATGAGCAGTTCTTC. Translation gives CASSGSGGSSYNEQFF.